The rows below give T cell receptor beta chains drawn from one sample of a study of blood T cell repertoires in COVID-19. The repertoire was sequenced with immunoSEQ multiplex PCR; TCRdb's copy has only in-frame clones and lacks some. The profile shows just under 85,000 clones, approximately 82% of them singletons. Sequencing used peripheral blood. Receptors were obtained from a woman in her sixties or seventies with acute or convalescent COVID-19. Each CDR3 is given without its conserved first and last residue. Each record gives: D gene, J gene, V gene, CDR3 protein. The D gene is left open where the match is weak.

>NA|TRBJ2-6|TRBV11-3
ASSSPGSGANVLT
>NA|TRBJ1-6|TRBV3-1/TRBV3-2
ASSQGAWNSPLH
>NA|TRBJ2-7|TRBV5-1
ASSLNLGGTYEQY
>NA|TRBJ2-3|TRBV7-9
ASRGPPGGQSTDTQY
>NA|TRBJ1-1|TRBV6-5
ASNIQGQNTEAF
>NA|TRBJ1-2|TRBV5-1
ASSLAGRVDGYT
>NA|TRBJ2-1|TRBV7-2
ASSLTHTPYNEQF
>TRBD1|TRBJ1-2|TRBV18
ASSPSQGVGGYT
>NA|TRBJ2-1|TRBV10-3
AISDRERGDEQF
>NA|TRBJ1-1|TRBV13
ASSLGVVAF
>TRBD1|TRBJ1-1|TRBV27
ASSLGLTGAPNTEAF
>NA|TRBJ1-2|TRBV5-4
ASSLPGGGYGYT
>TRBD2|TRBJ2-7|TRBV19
ASSSPPGLAGGSYEQY
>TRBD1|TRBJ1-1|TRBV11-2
ASSAGQGATEAF
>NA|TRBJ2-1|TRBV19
ASSFPVPGGEQF
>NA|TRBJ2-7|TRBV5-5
ASSFRDSYEQY
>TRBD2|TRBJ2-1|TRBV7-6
ASSLAGTSGVNEQF
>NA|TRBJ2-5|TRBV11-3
ASSLVSGSGSQETQY
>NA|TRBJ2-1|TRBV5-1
ASSLAGVDYNEQF
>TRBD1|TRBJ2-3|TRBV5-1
ASSLVLTTTGGIGDTQY
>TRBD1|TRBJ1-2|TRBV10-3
AIKEGAGGDYGYT
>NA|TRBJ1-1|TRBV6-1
ASSEAGQGGGWSEAF
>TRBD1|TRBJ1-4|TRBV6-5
ASRRQGDEKLF
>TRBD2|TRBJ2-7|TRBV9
ASSVVAGGREQY
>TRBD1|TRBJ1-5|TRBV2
ASSRYGQGEQPQH
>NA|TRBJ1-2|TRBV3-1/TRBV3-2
ASSQVPGVGYT
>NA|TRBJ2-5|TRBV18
ASSPTGFKETQY
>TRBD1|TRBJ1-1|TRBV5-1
ASSSSGTGEKAF
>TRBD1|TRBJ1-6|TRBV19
ASSPGTVRLGSPLH
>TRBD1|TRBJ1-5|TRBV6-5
ASRGQGIKQPQH
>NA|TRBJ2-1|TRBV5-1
ASRRQGPSIFDEQF
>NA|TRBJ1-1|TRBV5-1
ASSLPGQNTEAF
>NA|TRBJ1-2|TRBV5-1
ASSTQGGANGYT